This T cell receptor (beta chain) was identified in a study of T cell repertoires in cytomegalovirus infection. With respect to this clonotype: Its antigen is still unknown.

Via MiXCR, TCRdb re-called the reads, giving one row per CDR3 protein. The sample lists hundreds of thousands of distinct CDR3 sequences, about 42% seen once, with around 45% in the top ten. This CDR3 contains 13 residues. Germline CDR1 LNHDA, CDR2 SQIVND (reference sequence). V was cut by 5 bases and J by 8 bases, with 15 bases left in between. Study-level points and caveats: Frequencies of public TCR beta families were cumulated, and this identified carriers of CMV plus the relevant HLA.

This clonotype originated in a human donor in good health (CMV status not recorded). Some clones in this sample may be carry-over from other donors' samples. This chain links TRBV19 with TRBJ1-2; no clear D gene. This material consisted of cultured PBMCs, taken from culture after CMV antigen stimulation. This chain's CDR3 is CASSDRATAGYTF. The CDR3 DNA is TGTGCCAGTAGTGACCGGGCCACCGCGGGCTACACCTTC.